The T cell receptor (beta chain) under discussion was sequenced for a study of CD8 T cells in ankylosing spondylitis. Overall study findings and caveats: Roughly eight highly homologous variants made up a TCR beta motif, and this motif appeared characteristic of ankylosing spondylitis blood. A CD8+ phenotype characterized the disease-linked clones, which were relatively rare in peripheral blood. Some motif variants were previously reported in reactive arthritis synovial fluid and blood.

Generation of TCR beta libraries employed quantitative 5'-RACE incorporating molecular barcodes. TCRdb ran MiXCR on the 5' RACE reads and lists one entry per CDR3 protein. The top ten clones hold about 8.2% of a sample with 250,000 to 350,000 distinct CDR3 sequences, about 20% of them seen once. With regard to this clonotype: Its antigen is still unknown.

This TCR was sampled from a male donor with ankylosing spondylitis or in good health (not recorded which). Source material: blood, either unsorted or a sorted T cell fraction (not recorded which).

CDR3 nucleotide sequence: TGCGCCAGCAGTTGGACAGGGCAGAACACCGGGGAGCTGTTTTTT. This gives the protein CASSWTGQNTGELFF. The chain links TRBV5-1 to TRBJ2-2; TRBD1 agrees at 8 bases. The CDR3 totals 15 residues. Per germline, CDR1 SGHRS and CDR2 YFSETQ. Trimming removed 5 bases from V and 1 base from J; junction bases left unmatched: 4.